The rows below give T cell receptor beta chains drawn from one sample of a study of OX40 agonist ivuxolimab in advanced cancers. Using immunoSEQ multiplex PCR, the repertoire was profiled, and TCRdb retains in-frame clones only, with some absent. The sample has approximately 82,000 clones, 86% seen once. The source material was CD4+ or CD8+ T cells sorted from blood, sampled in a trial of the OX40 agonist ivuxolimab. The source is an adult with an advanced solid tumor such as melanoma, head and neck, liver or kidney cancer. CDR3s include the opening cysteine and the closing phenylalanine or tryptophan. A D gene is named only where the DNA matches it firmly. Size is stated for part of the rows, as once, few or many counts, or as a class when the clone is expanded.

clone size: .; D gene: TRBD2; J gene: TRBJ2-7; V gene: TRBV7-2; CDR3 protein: CASSSSGRVSEQYF; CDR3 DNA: TGTGCCAGCAGCTCTAGCGGGAGAGTCTCTGAGCAGTACTTC
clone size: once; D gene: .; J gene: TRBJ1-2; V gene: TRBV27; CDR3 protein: CASSLGEKYGYTF; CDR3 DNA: TGTGCCAGCAGTTTAGGAGAGAAATATGGCTACACCTTC
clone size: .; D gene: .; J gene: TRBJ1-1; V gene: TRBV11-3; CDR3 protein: CASSLDSRTGAEAFF; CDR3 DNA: TGTGCCAGCAGCTTAGACTCAAGGACTGGCGCTGAAGCTTTCTTT
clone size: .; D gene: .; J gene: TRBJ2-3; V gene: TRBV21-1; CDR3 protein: CASSKVEGSPAPQPDTQYF; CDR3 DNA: TGTGCCAGCAGCAAAGTAGAGGGATCCCCTGCCCCCCAACCAGATACGCAGTATTTT
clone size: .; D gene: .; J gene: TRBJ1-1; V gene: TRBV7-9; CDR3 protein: CASSLGLRTMNTEAFF; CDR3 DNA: TGTGCCAGCAGCTTAGGCCTACGAACCATGAACACTGAAGCTTTCTTT
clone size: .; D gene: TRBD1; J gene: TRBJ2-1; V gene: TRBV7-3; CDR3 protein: CASSLSWTGANEQFF; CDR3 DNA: TGTGCCAGCAGCTTAAGTTGGACAGGGGCCAATGAGCAGTTCTTC
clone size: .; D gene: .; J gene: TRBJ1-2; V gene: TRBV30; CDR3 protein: CAWSYVSNYGYTF; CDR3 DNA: TGTGCCTGGAGTTATGTTTCTAACTATGGCTACACCTTC
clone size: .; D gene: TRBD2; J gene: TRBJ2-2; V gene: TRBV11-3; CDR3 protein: CASSLGWRGKRTGELFF; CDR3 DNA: TGTGCCAGCAGCTTAGGGTGGCGGGGGAAGAGAACCGGGGAGCTGTTTTTT
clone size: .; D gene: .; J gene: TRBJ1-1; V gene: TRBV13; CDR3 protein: CASSLQRGTEAFF; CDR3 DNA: TGTGCCAGCAGCTTACAGAGGGGTACTGAAGCTTTCTTT
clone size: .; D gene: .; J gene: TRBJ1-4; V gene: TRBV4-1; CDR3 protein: CASSQDSSWQGEKLFF; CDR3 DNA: TGCGCCAGCAGCCAAGACAGCTCGTGGCAGGGTGAAAAACTGTTTTTT
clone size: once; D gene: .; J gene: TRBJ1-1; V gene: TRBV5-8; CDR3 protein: CASSLQGNTEAFF; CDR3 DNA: TGTGCCAGCAGCTTGCAGGGAAACACTGAAGCTTTCTTT
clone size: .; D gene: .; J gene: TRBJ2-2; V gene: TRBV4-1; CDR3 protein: CASRGEQRTGELFF; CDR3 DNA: TGCGCCAGCAGAGGGGAACAGCGAACCGGGGAGCTGTTTTTT
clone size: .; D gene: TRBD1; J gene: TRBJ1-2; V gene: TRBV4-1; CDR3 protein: CASSQGAGGRGYTF; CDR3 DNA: TGCGCCAGCAGCCAAGGGGCAGGGGGGCGAGGCTACACCTTC
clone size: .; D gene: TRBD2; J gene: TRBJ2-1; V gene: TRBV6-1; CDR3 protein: CASRRTSGSYNEQFF; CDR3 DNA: TGTGCCAGCAGGAGGACTAGCGGGAGCTACAATGAGCAGTTCTTC
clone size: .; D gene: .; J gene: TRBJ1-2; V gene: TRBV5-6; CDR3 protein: CASRYTGVSRYGYTF; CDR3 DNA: TGTGCCAGCAGATATACAGGAGTCAGCCGCTATGGCTACACCTTC
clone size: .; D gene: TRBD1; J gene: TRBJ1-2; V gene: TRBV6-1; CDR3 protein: CASSISGTANYGYTF; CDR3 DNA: TGTGCCAGCAGTATCTCCGGGACAGCCAACTATGGCTACACCTTC
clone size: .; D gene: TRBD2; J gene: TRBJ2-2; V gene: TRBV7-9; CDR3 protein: CASSSLAGGKTGELFF; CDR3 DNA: TGTGCCAGCAGCTCCCTAGCGGGGGGGAAAACCGGGGAGCTGTTTTTT
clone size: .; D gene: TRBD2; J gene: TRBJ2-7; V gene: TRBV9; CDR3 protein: CASSAGLATEQYF; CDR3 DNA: TGTGCCAGCAGCGCAGGACTAGCCACCGAGCAGTACTTC
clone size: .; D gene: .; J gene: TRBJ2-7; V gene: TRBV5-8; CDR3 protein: CASSYYEQYF; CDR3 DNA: TGTGCCAGCAGCTACTACGAGCAGTACTTC
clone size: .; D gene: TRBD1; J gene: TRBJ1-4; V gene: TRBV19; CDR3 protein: CASSIVQAGGEKLFF; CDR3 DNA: TGTGCCAGTAGTATAGTTCAGGCAGGGGGTGAAAAACTGTTTTTT
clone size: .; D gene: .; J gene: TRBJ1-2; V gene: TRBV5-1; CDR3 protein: CASSPGGVGYTF; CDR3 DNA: TGCGCCAGCAGCCCCGGGGGGGTTGGCTACACCTTC
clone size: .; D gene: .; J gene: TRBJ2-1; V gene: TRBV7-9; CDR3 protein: CATRDEQFF; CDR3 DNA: TGTGCCACCCGAGATGAGCAGTTCTTC
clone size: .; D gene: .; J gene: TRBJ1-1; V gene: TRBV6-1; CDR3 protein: CASSGGGMGVRNAFF; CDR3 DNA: TGTGCCAGCAGTGGGGGAGGGATGGGAGTACGGAACGCTTTCTTT
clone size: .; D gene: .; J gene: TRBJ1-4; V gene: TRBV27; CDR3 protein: CASSPWDGDEKLFF; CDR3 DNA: TGTGCCAGCAGCCCCTGGGACGGGGATGAAAAACTGTTTTTT
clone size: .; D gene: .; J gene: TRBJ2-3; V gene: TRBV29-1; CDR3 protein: CSVVSYQADTQYF; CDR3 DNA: TGCAGCGTTGTGTCATATCAGGCAGATACGCAGTATTTT
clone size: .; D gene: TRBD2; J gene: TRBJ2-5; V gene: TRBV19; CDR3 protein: CASSPGLATTRETQYF; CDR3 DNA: TGTGCCAGTAGTCCGGGACTAGCGACGACCCGAGAGACCCAGTACTTC
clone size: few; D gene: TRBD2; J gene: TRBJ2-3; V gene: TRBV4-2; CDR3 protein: CASSQGTSGGADTQYF; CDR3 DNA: TGTGCCAGCAGCCAAGGGACTAGCGGGGGGGCAGATACGCAGTATTTT
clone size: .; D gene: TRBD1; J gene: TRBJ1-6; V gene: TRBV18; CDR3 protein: CASSRQGVDNSPLHF; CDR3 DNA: TGTGCCAGCTCGCGACAGGGAGTGGATAATTCACCCCTCCACTTT
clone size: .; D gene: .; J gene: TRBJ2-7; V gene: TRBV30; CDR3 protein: CAWSVGQGYEQYF; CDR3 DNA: TGTGCCTGGAGTGTCGGGCAGGGCTACGAGCAGTACTTC
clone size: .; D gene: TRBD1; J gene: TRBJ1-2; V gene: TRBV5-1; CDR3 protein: CASSSTGGARYGYTF; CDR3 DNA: TGCGCCAGCAGCTCTACAGGGGGCGCAAGGTATGGCTACACCTTC
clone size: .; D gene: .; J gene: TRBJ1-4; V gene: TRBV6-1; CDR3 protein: CASSHMTGEKLFF; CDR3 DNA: TGTGCCAGCAGCCATATGACGGGAGAAAAACTGTTTTTT
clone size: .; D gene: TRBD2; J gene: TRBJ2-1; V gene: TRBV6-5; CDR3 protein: CASRFTSGTYNEQFF; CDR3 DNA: TGTGCCAGCAGGTTCACTAGCGGCACCTACAATGAGCAGTTCTTC
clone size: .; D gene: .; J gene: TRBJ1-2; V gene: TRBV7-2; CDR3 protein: CASSFDNSDGYGYTF; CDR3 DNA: TGTGCCAGCAGCTTCGACAACAGTGACGGCTATGGCTACACCTTC
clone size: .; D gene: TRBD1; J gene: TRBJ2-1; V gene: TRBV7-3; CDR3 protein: CASSSVPGQGVEQFF; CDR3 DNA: TGTGCCAGCAGCTCGGTCCCGGGACAGGGAGTTGAGCAGTTCTTC
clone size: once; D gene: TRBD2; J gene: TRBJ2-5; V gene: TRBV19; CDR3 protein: CASSIRGGRAGETQYF; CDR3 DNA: TGTGCCAGTAGTATTCGGGGCGGGAGGGCCGGAGAGACCCAGTACTTC
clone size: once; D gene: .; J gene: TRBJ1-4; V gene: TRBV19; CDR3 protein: CASRFGGREKLFF; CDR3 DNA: TGTGCCAGTAGATTCGGGGGGCGAGAAAAACTGTTTTTT
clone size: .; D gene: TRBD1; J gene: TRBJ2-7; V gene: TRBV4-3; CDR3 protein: CASSQPIRDRSYEQYF; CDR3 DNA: TGCGCCAGCAGCCAACCAATCCGGGACAGGTCCTACGAGCAGTACTTC
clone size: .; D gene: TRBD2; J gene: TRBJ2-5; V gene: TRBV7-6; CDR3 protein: CASSLVSSGGTQYF; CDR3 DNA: TGTGCCAGCAGCTTAGTTAGTAGCGGGGGGACCCAGTACTTC
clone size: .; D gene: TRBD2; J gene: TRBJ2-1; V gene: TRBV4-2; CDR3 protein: CASSQGTSGVKTYNEQFF; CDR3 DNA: TGTGCCAGCAGCCAAGGGACTAGCGGGGTCAAGACCTACAATGAGCAGTTCTTC
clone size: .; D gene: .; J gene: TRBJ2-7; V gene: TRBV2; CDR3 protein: CASSFDSYEQYF; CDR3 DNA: TGTGCCAGCAGTTTTGACAGCTACGAGCAGTACTTC
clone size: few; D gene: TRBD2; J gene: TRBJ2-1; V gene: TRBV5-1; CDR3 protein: CASSPIAGRSYNEQFF; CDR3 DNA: TGCGCCAGCAGCCCAATAGCGGGACGGTCCTACAATGAGCAGTTCTTC
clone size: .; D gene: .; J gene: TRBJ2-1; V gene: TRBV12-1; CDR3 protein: CASSWGQDNEQFF; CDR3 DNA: TGTGCCAGCAGCTGGGGACAGGACAATGAGCAGTTCTTC
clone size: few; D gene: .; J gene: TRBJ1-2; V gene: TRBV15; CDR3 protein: CATSRDEMYGYTF; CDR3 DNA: TGTGCCACCAGCAGAGATGAAATGTATGGCTACACCTTC
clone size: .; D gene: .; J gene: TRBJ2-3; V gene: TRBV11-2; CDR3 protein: CASSLAGRDTQYF; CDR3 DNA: TGTGCCAGCAGCTTAGCGGGGAGAGATACGCAGTATTTT